The rows below give T cell receptor beta chains drawn from one sample of a study of T cells after yellow fever vaccination. TCRdb re-called the 5' RACE reads through MiXCR, storing one row per CDR3 protein. The repertoire consists of fewer than 650,000 distinct CDR3 sequences, with 20% to 25% occurring once and the leading ten covering 15% to 20%. The specimen comprised PBMCs, sampled roughly 20 days after the first yellow fever vaccination. The origin of the receptors is a man between 18 and 29 years old who received the YFV17D yellow fever vaccine. Both conserved end residues are part of each CDR3. The D gene is left open where the match is weak. Clone sizes are given selectively: once, few, many, or a class where the clone is expanded.

clone_size	v_call	d_call	j_call	cdr3_aa	cdr3_nt
.	TRBV6-5	TRBD2	TRBJ2-4	CASSYSASGVELAKNIQYF	TGTGCCAGCAGTTACTCGGCTAGCGGGGTAGAACTAGCCAAAAACATTCAGTACTTC
.	TRBV27	TRBD1	TRBJ2-1	CASSADRGYNEQFF	TGTGCCAGCAGCGCGGACAGGGGCTACAATGAGCAGTTCTTC
few	TRBV5-8	.	TRBJ1-1	CASSQPGRSNTEAFF	TGTGCCAGCAGCCAACCGGGACGTTCGAACACTGAAGCTTTCTTT
few	TRBV20-1	TRBD2	TRBJ2-1	CSARGASGGFYNEQFF	TGCAGTGCTAGAGGGGCCAGCGGGGGCTTCTACAATGAGCAGTTCTTC
few	TRBV3-1	.	TRBJ2-3	CASSLNRGTYTDTQYF	TGTGCCAGCAGCCTCAACCGCGGGACTTACACAGATACGCAGTATTTT
few	TRBV5-1	TRBD1	TRBJ1-3	CASSLAGTDSGNTIYF	TGCGCCAGCAGCTTGGCCGGGACAGACTCTGGAAACACCATATATTTT
.	TRBV5-6	.	TRBJ2-3	CASSLQGPASTDTQYF	TGTGCCAGCAGCTTGCAGGGGCCAGCTAGCACAGATACGCAGTATTTT
.	TRBV27	.	TRBJ2-7	CASSSPGVHEQYF	TGTGCCAGCAGTTCCCCGGGAGTACACGAGCAGTACTTC
.	TRBV18	.	TRBJ2-6	CASAPVWGAVGANVLTF	TGTGCCAGCGCCCCGGTGTGGGGGGCGGTTGGGGCCAACGTCCTGACTTTC
.	TRBV10-3	.	TRBJ1-2	CAISEEGNYGYTF	TGTGCCATCAGTGAGGAGGGTAACTATGGCTACACCTTC
few	TRBV7-2	TRBD1	TRBJ2-1	CASSSWTGLNNEQFF	TGTGCCAGCAGCTCGTGGACAGGGCTCAACAATGAGCAGTTCTTC
many	TRBV19	TRBD1	TRBJ2-2	CASLLRGQGDTGELFF	TGTGCCAGCCTTCTCCGGGGACAGGGAGACACCGGGGAGCTGTTTTTT
few	TRBV27	.	TRBJ2-3	CASSPTPDTQYF	TGTGCCAGCAGTCCGACCCCGGATACGCAGTATTTT
.	TRBV18	.	TRBJ2-3	CASSPVSGTDTQYF	TGTGCCAGCTCACCAGTTAGCGGCACAGATACGCAGTATTTT
once	TRBV3-1	TRBD1	TRBJ1-2	CASTATGTDGYTF	TGTGCCAGCACCGCGACCGGGACAGATGGCTACACCTTC
.	TRBV7-8	TRBD2	TRBJ2-4	CASGGGNAKNIQYF	TGTGCCAGCGGGGGGGGGAACGCCAAAAACATTCAGTACTTC
.	TRBV4-1	TRBD2	TRBJ2-2	CASSTRGGLPGELFF	TGCGCCAGCAGCACACGGGGGGGGCTGCCCGGGGAGCTGTTTTTT
.	TRBV6-6	TRBD2	TRBJ2-2	CASLGGLGGELFF	TGTGCCAGCCTCGGGGGGTTGGGCGGGGAGCTGTTTTTT
many	TRBV18	.	TRBJ2-2	CASRSNTGELFF	TGTGCCAGCCGTAGTAACACCGGGGAGCTGTTTTTT
many	TRBV20-1	.	TRBJ2-5	CSARSGSPQETQYF	TGCAGTGCTAGGTCCGGGAGTCCACAAGAGACCCAGTACTTC
few	TRBV20-1	.	TRBJ2-1	CSAINNVGNEQFF	TGCAGTGCTATTAACAATGTGGGCAATGAGCAGTTCTTC
.	TRBV20-1	TRBD2	TRBJ2-5	CSARASGQETQYF	TGCAGTGCTAGAGCTAGCGGCCAAGAGACCCAGTACTTC
.	TRBV20-1	.	TRBJ1-5	CSASPRTGLGQPQHF	TGCAGTGCTAGTCCTAGGACGGGCCTAGGACAGCCCCAGCATTTT
.	TRBV12-3/TRBV12-4	.	TRBJ2-7	CASSSAVSYEQYF	TGTGCCAGCAGTTCCGCAGTCTCCTACGAGCAGTACTTC
few	TRBV20-1	TRBD2	TRBJ2-1	CSVSGGSSYNEQFF	TGCAGTGTAAGCGGGGGTAGCTCCTACAATGAGCAGTTCTTC
few	TRBV20-1	.	TRBJ2-3	CSARGTPSSTDTQYF	TGCAGTGCTAGGGGGACCCCCAGCAGCACAGATACGCAGTATTTT
.	TRBV7-3	.	TRBJ1-5	CASSLTPYQPQHF	TGTGCCAGCAGCCTAACCCCGTATCAGCCCCAGCATTTT
many	TRBV5-1	TRBD2	TRBJ2-7	CASSLLAGTSYEQYF	TGCGCCAGCAGCTTACTAGCGGGGACCTCCTACGAGCAGTACTTC
.	TRBV28	TRBD2	TRBJ2-1	CASSPRTSGTYNEQFF	TGTGCCAGCAGTCCCCGGACTAGCGGGACTTACAATGAGCAGTTCTTC
once	TRBV9	.	TRBJ1-1	CASSITHLEAFF	TGTGCCAGCAGTATCACTCACCTTGAAGCTTTCTTT
.	TRBV20-1	TRBD1	TRBJ1-1	CSAAGTGKTEAFF	TGCAGTGCTGCCGGGACAGGGAAAACTGAAGCTTTCTTT
.	TRBV10-3	TRBD1	TRBJ2-2	CAITQGDDTGELFF	TGTGCCATCACGCAGGGGGATGACACCGGGGAGCTGTTTTTT
.	TRBV9	.	TRBJ2-3	CASSRPQADTQYF	TGTGCCAGCAGCAGACCTCAGGCAGATACGCAGTATTTT
.	TRBV6-2/TRBV6-3	.	TRBJ2-3	CASIEDSSTDTQYF	TGTGCCAGCATCGAGGACAGCAGCACAGATACGCAGTATTTT
few	TRBV6-1	.	TRBJ1-2	CASRSLRVGVLYGYTF	TGTGCCAGCAGGAGTCTCAGGGTGGGGGTCCTCTATGGCTACACCTTC
.	TRBV5-1	.	TRBJ1-2	CASSLEPAYGYTF	TGCGCCAGCAGCTTAGAACCCGCCTATGGCTACACCTTC
.	TRBV12-3/TRBV12-4	.	TRBJ1-6	CASSHGRNSPLHF	TGTGCCAGCAGTCACGGTAGGAATTCACCCCTCCACTTT
few	TRBV12-3/TRBV12-4	.	TRBJ1-2	CASSFQGFSGYTF	TGTGCCAGCAGTTTTCAGGGTTTCAGTGGCTACACCTTC
.	TRBV6-2/TRBV6-3	.	TRBJ2-2	CASSLGVWELFF	TGTGCCAGCAGTTTAGGGGTTTGGGAGCTGTTTTTT
.	TRBV20-1	.	TRBJ1-5	CSAREQLNYQPQHF	TGCAGTGCTAGAGAGCAGCTTAACTATCAGCCCCAGCATTTT
many	TRBV5-5	.	TRBJ2-3	CASRFRDGVVTDTQYF	TGTGCCAGCCGGTTCCGTGATGGGGTAGTCACAGATACGCAGTATTTT
.	TRBV14	.	TRBJ1-6	CASRPFGSYNSPLHF	TGTGCCAGCAGACCCTTTGGAAGCTATAATTCACCCCTCCACTTT
many	TRBV12-3/TRBV12-4	TRBD2	TRBJ2-3	CASNLAGISTDTQYF	TGTGCCAGTAACCTAGCGGGGATATCCACAGATACGCAGTATTTT
few	TRBV9	TRBD2	TRBJ2-1	CASSRLAAEQFF	TGTGCCAGCAGCAGACTAGCGGCTGAGCAGTTCTTC
many	TRBV4-1	.	TRBJ1-2	CASSQDRSGGYTF	TGCGCCAGCAGCCAAGATCGTTCAGGAGGCTACACCTTC
few	TRBV5-1	TRBD1	TRBJ2-2	CASSKWTGDDGELFF	TGCGCCAGCAGCAAATGGACAGGGGATGACGGGGAGCTGTTTTTT
few	TRBV12-3/TRBV12-4	.	TRBJ2-2	CASSDITPSPGELFF	TGTGCCAGCAGCGACATCACCCCTAGTCCCGGGGAGCTGTTTTTT
few	TRBV12-3/TRBV12-4	.	TRBJ2-1	CASSLIGSDEQFF	TGTGCCAGCAGTTTGATTGGGTCGGATGAGCAGTTCTTC
few	TRBV2	.	TRBJ2-2	CASRSRRGNTGELFF	TGTGCCAGCAGATCACGTAGGGGGAACACCGGGGAGCTGTTTTTT
.	TRBV5-1	TRBD1	TRBJ2-7	CASSTGQSSYEQYF	TGCGCCAGCAGCACGGGACAGTCATCCTACGAGCAGTACTTC
.	TRBV6-2/TRBV6-3	TRBD1	TRBJ2-6	CASSYPSTGSGANVLTF	TGTGCCAGCAGTTACCCCTCGACAGGGTCCGGGGCCAACGTCCTGACTTTC
few	TRBV7-2	.	TRBJ2-7	CASSLMPSVSYEQYF	TGTGCCAGCAGCTTAATGCCTAGCGTGTCCTACGAGCAGTACTTC